This T cell receptor (beta chain) originates from a study of identical twins. Study-level findings and limits: Compared with models, monozygotic twins showed more out-of-frame TCR alpha sharing.

MiXCR, applied by TCRdb to the 5' RACE reads, yields one record per CDR3 protein. The sample records about 690,000 distinct CDR3 sequences, 20% to 25% being singletons. This clonotype was counted between two and nine times. Its antigen is unidentified. The V gene end was trimmed by 6 bases and the J gene end by 5 bases; junction bases not matched to a gene: 10. There are 14 residues in the CDR3. Germline values: CDR1 ENHRY, CDR2 SYGVKD. These same records also appear under a second study, on T cells expressing NK-cell markers. That work contributes: In a handful of donors, dominant CD3+CD56+NKG2C+ clones formed about 1.0-7.5% of CD8+ cells.

The material sequenced was PBMCs. The chain carries TRBV10-3 and TRBJ2-7; 7 bases align to TRBD1. The TCR sequence derives from a young woman in good health. CDR3 nucleotide sequence: TGTGCCATCAGGGTGACAGGGACAAGCGACGAGCAGTACTTC. It encodes CAIRVTGTSDEQYF.